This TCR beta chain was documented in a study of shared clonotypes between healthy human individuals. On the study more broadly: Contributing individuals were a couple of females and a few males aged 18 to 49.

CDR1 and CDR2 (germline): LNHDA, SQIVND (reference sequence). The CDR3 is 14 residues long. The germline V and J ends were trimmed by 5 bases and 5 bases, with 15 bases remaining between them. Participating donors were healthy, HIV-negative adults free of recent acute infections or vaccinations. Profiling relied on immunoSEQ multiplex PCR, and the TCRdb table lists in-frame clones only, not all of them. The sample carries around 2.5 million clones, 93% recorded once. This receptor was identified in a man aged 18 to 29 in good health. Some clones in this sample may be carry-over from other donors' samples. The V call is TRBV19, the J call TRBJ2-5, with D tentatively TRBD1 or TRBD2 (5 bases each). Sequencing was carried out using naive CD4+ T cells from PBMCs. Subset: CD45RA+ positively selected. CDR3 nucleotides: TGTGCCAGTAGTTTCTCGGGACGGCGGGAGACCCAGTACTTC. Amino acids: CASSFSGRRETQYF.